The 13 T cell receptor beta chains presented below share a single source sample, sequenced in a study of siplizumab effects on memory and regulatory T cells. The assay was immunoSEQ multiplex PCR, and TCRdb's table has in-frame clones only and misses some. The profile shows around 87,000 clones, about 87% of them singletons. Source material: CD4+ T cells sorted from blood. These receptors all come from a human donor in good health.

This clone has a single count. The chain recombines TRBV18 with TRBJ2-7; possible D gene TRBD2, 5 bases. CDR1 is KGHSH, CDR2 LQKENI, per germline. The length of the CDR3 is 13 residues. The V end lost 4 bases, the J end lost 9 bases, and 16 bases lay between the germline ends. CDR3 coding DNA: TGTGCCAGCTCACGCGATCCGGGGTTAGGGCAGTACTTC. Translating gives CASSRDPGLGQYF.

In this sample, this clone turned up a few times. V is TRBV5-6 and J is TRBJ2-7; 7 nucleotides agree with TRBD1. The germline V gene has CDR1 SGHDT and CDR2 YYEEEE. V was clipped by 4 bases and J by 1 base; unmatched bases: 8. This CDR3 spans 15 amino acids. CDR3 in amino acids: CASSRRDSRSYEQYF. The CDR3 bases are TGTGCCAGCAGCAGACGGGACAGCCGTTCCTACGAGCAGTACTTC.

The V call is TRBV11-3, the J call TRBJ1-1; D is unresolved. Germline V gene data show CDR1 as SGHNT and CDR2 as YENEEA. The germline V and J ends were trimmed by 2 bases and 8 bases, with 9 bases remaining between them. The CDR3 covers 12 residues. In DNA form, the CDR3 reads TGTGCCAGCAGCTTATTTAGATTAGAAGCTTTCTTT. This gives the protein CASSLFRLEAFF.

This clone came up once. The chain is built from TRBV19 and TRBJ2-5; the match to TRBD1 covers 7 bases. The junction had 4 bases not matched to a gene; V was cut back by 7 bases and J by 2 bases. The CDR3 length is 13 residues. The germline V gene encodes CDR1 LNHDA and CDR2 SQIVND (reference sequence). The CDR3 spells CASTAGGQETQYF. Here the CDR3 DNA reads TGTGCCAGTACGGCAGGGGGACAAGAGACCCAGTACTTC.

This chain links TRBV30 with TRBJ2-1; 11 bases align to TRBD2. Trimming took 2 bases from V and 2 from J; bases not matched to a gene: 2. The CDR3 contains 15 residues. CDR1 GTSNPN and CDR2 SVGIG come from the germline V gene (reference sequence). The CDR3 DNA reads TGTGCCTGGAGTTTGGGACTAGCGGCCTACAATGAGCAGTTCTTC. Amino acids: CAWSLGLAAYNEQFF.

The chain uses TRBV19 and TRBJ1-5; D perhaps matches TRBD1 (5 bases). Trimming took off 4 bases at V and 1 base at J, with 11 bases between the two ends. CDR1 is LNHDA, CDR2 SQIVND, per germline (reference sequence). The CDR3 runs to 15 residues. The CDR3 loop is CASSRGTASNQPQHF. CDR3 sequence (DNA): TGTGCCAGTAGTAGAGGGACGGCCAGCAATCAGCCCCAGCATTTT.

The chain is built from TRBV6-1 and TRBJ2-2; 9 bases are a match to TRBD2. J gave up 7 bases and V 1 base, and 7 bases lay outside the gene matches. The CDR3 runs to 16 residues. Germline V gene sequence: CDR1 MNHNS, CDR2 SASEGT. The CDR3 DNA follows: TGTGCCAGCAGTGAAGACGGCGGGAGGGCCCACGGGGAGCTGTTTTTT. Translation: CASSEDGGRAHGELFF.

The CDR3 is CAWSPPSPSRYF. The CDR3 DNA reads TGTGCCTGGAGTCCCCCCTCTCCCAGTCGATACTTC. This sequence joins TRBV30 and TRBJ2-7; D gene uncertain. This CDR3 contains 12 residues. The V gene's germline CDR1 is GTSNPN and CDR2 SVGIG (reference sequence). Between the trimmed V and J ends, which lost 2 bases and 13 bases, there was a span of 18 bases.

The chain has TRBV11-2 and TRBJ1-1; 7 nucleotides line up with TRBD1. The CDR3 sequence is 13 residues long. With 4 bases clipped from V and 1 base from J, the junction kept 0 bases outside the gene matches. The germline V gene encodes CDR1 SGHAT and CDR2 FQNNGV. The CDR3 DNA reads TGTGCCAGCAGCTCAGGGGGGAACACTGAAGCTTTCTTT. Its protein is CASSSGGNTEAFF.

As for this clone: Other DNA sequences in the same sample also yield this CDR3. The rearrangement joins TRBV6-1 to TRBJ1-5, with a possible D match to TRBD1 (5 bases). CDR1 and CDR2 (germline): MNHNS, SASEGT. V was cut by 0 bases and J by 2 bases, with 8 bases left in between. The CDR3 consists of 15 residues. The CDR3 sequence: CASSEARVGNQPQHF. The CDR3 region has the DNA TGTGCCAGCAGTGAAGCCAGGGTTGGCAATCAGCCCCAGCATTTT.

The chain has TRBV19 and TRBJ2-7; D possibly corresponds to TRBD1 (6 bases). Looked up from germline, CDR1 is LNHDA and CDR2 is SQIVND (reference sequence). This CDR3 is 12 amino acids long. Trimming took off 4 bases at V and 3 bases at J, with 7 bases between the two ends. The CDR3 loop reads CASSKQGYEQYF. The DNA of the CDR3 is TGTGCCAGTAGTAAACAGGGCTACGAGCAGTACTTC.

The rearrangement uses TRBV4-3 and TRBJ2-1, with TRBD1 matching 8 bases. CDR1 and CDR2 (germline): LGHNA, YSLEER. CDR3 length: 15 residues. The V gene end was trimmed by 0 bases and the J gene end by 4 bases; junction bases not matched to a gene: 2. CDR3 sequence reads: CASSQDQGAYNEQFF. CDR3 coding DNA: TGCGCCAGCAGCCAAGATCAGGGGGCTTACAATGAGCAGTTCTTC.

This chain joins TRBV28 and TRBJ2-2; D not resolved. The germline V gene has CDR1 MDHEN and CDR2 SYDVKM. The V end lost 2 bases, the J end lost 0 bases, and 7 bases lay between the germline ends. CDR3 size: 15 residues. The CDR3 spells CASSLRQTNTGELFF. CDR3 nucleotides: TGTGCCAGCAGTTTACGGCAGACGAACACCGGGGAGCTGTTTTTT.